A single sample gave rise to the 29 T cell receptor beta chains below, sequenced in a study of control samples from healthy donors and cancer patients. Sequencing used immunoSEQ multiplex PCR; TCRdb keeps in-frame clones, though not all of them. In the table there are approximately 71,000 clones, roughly 90% of which are singletons. The sample consisted of PBMCs. The origin of the receptors is a man aged 55-75 years with lung cancer.

This sequence joins TRBV9 and TRBJ2-6, with TRBD1 matching 8 bases. The CDR3 is 15 residues long. The V segment lost 4 bases and the J segment 2 bases; nucleotides outside the gene matches: 2. The germline V gene has CDR1 SGDLS and CDR2 YYNGEE. DNA for the CDR3: TGTGCCAGCAGCCCGGACAGGGCTGGGGCCAACGTCCTGACTTTC. The encoded protein is CASSPDRAGANVLTF.

In its sample, this clone was seen a few times. CDR3 protein: CASSLVVREETQYF. The CDR3, as DNA: TGTGCCAGCAGCTTAGTTGTCAGGGAAGAGACCCAGTACTTC. The gene calls are TRBV7-9 and TRBJ2-5, with D possibly TRBD1 on 5 matching bases. Germline CDR1 SEHNR, CDR2 FQNEAQ (reference sequence). V was clipped by 1 base and J by 3 bases, with 9 bases between them. The CDR3 is 14 residues long.

The chain joins TRBV6-4 to TRBJ2-7; perhaps TRBD1 as D (6 bases). The germline V gene has CDR1 MRHNA and CDR2 SNTAGT. Trimming removed 0 bases at V and 3 bases at J, with 12 bases between. This CDR3 contains 15 residues. The CDR3 loop is CASSDSTDSFYEQYF. As DNA, the CDR3 is TGTGCCAGCAGTGACTCCACGGACAGCTTCTACGAGCAGTACTTC.

This chain joins TRBV27 and TRBJ1-6; 7 bases agree with TRBD1. CDR1 MNHEY and CDR2 SMNVEV come from the germline V gene (reference sequence). CDR3 size: 17 residues. The junction had 8 bases not matched to a gene; V was cut back by 4 bases and J by 2 bases. The CDR3 loop reads CASSYSSRGTYNSPLHF. The CDR3 bases are TGTGCCAGCAGTTACTCTAGCAGGGGGACCTATAATTCACCCCTCCACTTT.

This clone was seen once. V and J are TRBV10-2 and TRBJ1-6; D gene unclear. Germline loops: CDR1 WSHSY, CDR2 SAAADI. V lost 2 bases and J lost 13, with 9 bases in between. CDR3 length equals 12 residues. CDR3 loop: CASSETPLPLHF. The CDR3 bases are TGCGCCAGCAGTGAGACTCCCTTGCCCCTCCACTTT.

In this sample, this clone turned up a few times. This chain connects TRBV6-6 to TRBJ1-5; 11 bases line up with TRBD1. Germline V gives CDR1 MNHNY, CDR2 SVGAGI (reference sequence). CDR3 size: 18 residues. Unmatched junction bases numbered 11, after V lost 5 bases and J lost 2 bases. CDR3 sequence: CASSPGQGGFRGNQPQHF. In DNA, the CDR3 is TGTGCCAGCAGTCCGGGACAGGGGGGTTTTAGGGGCAATCAGCCCCAGCATTTT.

The chain carries TRBV4-1 and TRBJ1-5; D ambiguous. The V and J ends lost 3 bases and 7 bases respectively, with 10 bases between them. CDR3 length: 13 amino acids. CDR1 is MGHRA and CDR2 is YSYEKL in the germline V gene. The CDR3 DNA reads TGCGCCAGCAGCCATCGGTTGGAGCAGCCCCAGCATTTT. Protein product: CASSHRLEQPQHF.

This clone was counted a single time. CDR3 sequence (DNA): TGTGCCAGCAGCTTAACGGGGCGCGGACATCGGAGCTATGGCTACACCTTC. Residues: CASSLTGRGHRSYGYTF. J is TRBJ1-2 and V is TRBV7-2; perhaps TRBD1 as D (5 bases). The CDR3 sequence is 17 residues long. Germline V CDR1 and CDR2: SGHTA, FQGNSA. V lost 2 bases and J lost 4, with 20 bases in between.

This chain connects TRBV19 to TRBJ2-5, with 7 nucleotides matching TRBD2. CDR3 length: 16 residues. Trimming took 5 bases from V and 2 from J; bases not matched to a gene: 11. CDR1 and CDR2 (germline): LNHDA, SQIVND (reference sequence). The CDR3 DNA sequence: TGTGCCAGTAGTCTCAGGACGCGGGGGATGCAAGAGACCCAGTACTTC. Its protein is CASSLRTRGMQETQYF.

The rearrangement joins TRBV5-1 to TRBJ2-3; D not certain. Trimming stripped 3 bases from V and 3 bases from J, with 11 bases between. CDR1 and CDR2 (germline): SGHRS, YFSETQ. The CDR3 totals 14 residues. CDR3 in DNA: TGCGCCAGCAGCTATGACGCCAGAACAGATACGCAGTATTTT. Amino acids: CASSYDARTDTQYF.

The rearrangement joins TRBV27 to TRBJ1-2, with a weak D call TRBD1 (5 bases). The CDR3 runs to 15 residues. The V gene's germline CDR1 is MNHEY and CDR2 SMNVEV (reference sequence). V lost 6 bases and J lost 3, with 17 bases in between. The DNA for the CDR3 is TGTGCCAGCAGGGGGAACTGGGGGGGACACTATGGCTACACCTTC. Protein sequence: CASRGNWGGHYGYTF.

This clone was picked up one time. J is TRBJ2-7 and V is TRBV6-6; perhaps TRBD2 as D (5 bases). The CDR3 is 14 residues long. The germline CDR1 and CDR2 sequences are MNHNY and SVGAGI (reference sequence). Trimming removed 2 bases at V and 2 bases at J, with 10 bases between. The CDR3 sequence: CASSYLGSPYEQYV. DNA of the CDR3: TGTGCCAGCAGTTACCTGGGGAGTCCCTACGAGCAGTACGTC.

The chain carries TRBV5-1 and TRBJ2-2; TRBD1 might be the D (6 bases). This CDR3 is 16 amino acids long. V was trimmed by 4 bases and J by 0 bases, leaving 13 bases between them. Germline CDR1 SGHRS, CDR2 YFSETQ. DNA of the CDR3: TGCGCCAGCAGCCTTTACAGGGCGGCGAACACCGGGGAGCTGTTTTTT. Amino acid sequence: CASSLYRAANTGELFF.

The chain couples TRBV18 to TRBJ1-2; D is unresolved. V lost 4 bases and J 1 base, leaving 7 bases between the germline ends. In germline, CDR1 is KGHSH, CDR2 LQKENI. The CDR3 is made up of 13 amino acids. CDR3 in DNA: TGTGCCAGCTCACTAGGAAATAACTATGGCTACACCTTC. This sequence encodes CASSLGNNYGYTF.

J is TRBJ2-7 and V is TRBV7-8; 7 bases map to TRBD1. CDR1 is SGHVS, CDR2 FQNEAQ, per germline. The CDR3 is 12 amino acids. The junction had 3 bases not matched to a gene; V was cut back by 5 bases and J by 5 bases. DNA for the CDR3: TGTGCCAGCAGCCAAGACAGGGACGAGCAGTACGTC. Protein: CASSQDRDEQYV.

This chain connects TRBV5-1 to TRBJ1-4; D gene unclear. The length of the CDR3 is 16 residues. Germline assignment: CDR1 SGHRS and CDR2 YFSETQ. V was clipped by 1 base and J by 0 bases, with 10 bases between them. The CDR3 bases are TGCGCCAGCAGCTTGACGAACAGCGCAACTAATGAAAAACTGTTTTTT. It encodes CASSLTNSATNEKLFF.

The chain is built from TRBV6-4 and TRBJ2-1, with no clear D. The CDR3 length is 16 residues. Per the germline V gene, CDR1 is MRHNA and CDR2 is SNTAGT. Trimming took off 2 bases at V and 2 bases at J, with 13 bases between the two ends. CDR3 nucleotide sequence: TGTGCCAGCAGTGACAAAGGGCTCACTCCCTACAATGAGCAGTTCTTC. It specifies CASSDKGLTPYNEQFF.

In nucleotides, the CDR3 is TGTGCCAGCAGCTTAGATTGGGGGAATTCGGGAGTCACCATATATTTT. As protein: CASSLDWGNSGVTIYF. V usage is TRBV11-3 and J usage is TRBJ1-3, with D perhaps matching TRBD1 (5 bases). Germline CDR1 and CDR2: SGHNT and YENEEA. V was clipped by 0 bases and J by 9 bases, with 18 bases between them. This CDR3 is built from 16 residues.

The rearrangement joins TRBV6-6 to TRBJ2-5; 7 bases are a match to TRBD2. CDR3 length: 14 residues. Germline lookup yields CDR1 MNHNY and CDR2 SVGAGI (reference sequence). The J segment lost 5 bases and the V segment lost 6 bases, leaving 9 bases of the junction unmatched. CDR3 sequence reads: CASSNLAAIETQYF. The DNA for the CDR3 is TGTGCCAGCAGCAACCTAGCGGCGATCGAGACCCAGTACTTC.

The chain links TRBV5-1 to TRBJ2-5, with TRBD1 matching over 7 bases. CDR1 SGHRS and CDR2 YFSETQ come from the germline V gene. V dropped 4 bases and J dropped 1; count of bases not matched to a gene: 7. The CDR3 sequence is 15 residues long. The CDR3 spells CASSPLAGGQETQYF. The CDR3 DNA reads TGCGCCAGCAGCCCTCTCGCAGGGGGCCAAGAGACCCAGTACTTC.

The sample holds one count of this clone. The chain has TRBV18 and TRBJ2-1, with 8 bases lining up with TRBD1. The CDR3 sequence is 15 residues long. J gave up 6 bases and V 6 bases, and 10 bases lay outside the gene matches. The germline V gene has CDR1 KGHSH and CDR2 LQKENI. CDR3 region: CASSPPGGASNEQFF. Here the CDR3 DNA reads TGTGCCAGCTCCCCCCCAGGGGGCGCGAGCAATGAGCAGTTCTTC. Variable domain in full (rest from reference TRBV18 and TRBJ2-1): NAGVMQNPRHLVRRRGQEARLRCSPMKGHSHVYWYRQLPEEGLKFMVYLQKENIIDESGMPKERFSAEFPKEGPSILRIQQVVRGDSAAYFCASSPPGGASNEQFFGPGTRLTVL.

This clone was picked up a small number of times. The gene calls are TRBV24-1 and TRBJ2-1, with D maybe TRBD2 (6 bases). Germline values: CDR1 KGHDR, CDR2 SFDVKD. The CDR3 loop spans 17 amino acids. V was clipped by 5 bases and J by 3 bases, with 19 bases between them. The CDR3 sequence: CATSVVPGRGDYNEQFF. CDR3 nucleotides: TGTGCCACCAGTGTCGTCCCGGGGCGGGGAGACTACAATGAGCAGTTCTTC.

This clone was counted a few times. CDR3 bases: TGCGCCAGCAGTGTCAGGACCTACAATGAGCAGTTCTTC. It codes for CASSVRTYNEQFF. The chain has TRBV10-1 and TRBJ2-1; D remains ambiguous. The CDR3 extends over 13 amino acids. Trimming left V 4 bases short and J 2 bases short, with 6 bases between. Germline-derived CDR1 and CDR2 are WNHNN and SYGVQD (reference sequence).

The chain couples TRBV6-5 to TRBJ2-7, with 7 bases identical to TRBD1. Per the germline V gene, CDR1 is MNHEY and CDR2 is SVGAGI. V was pared by 5 bases and J by 0 bases, with 7 bases of the junction left unmatched. CDR3 size: 15 residues. The CDR3 region has the DNA TGTGCCAGCAGTCTAACAGGGGTCAGCTCCTACGAGCAGTACGTC. Translation: CASSLTGVSSYEQYV.

The V call is TRBV3-1 (or the pseudogene TRBV3-2), the J call TRBJ2-3; 7 nucleotides agree with TRBD1. There are 14 residues in the CDR3. The ends lost 4 bases at V and 2 bases at J; junction bases unmatched: 3. Germline CDR1 and CDR2: LGHDT and YNNKEL (reference sequence). CDR3 residues: CASSLGQVTDTQYF. The CDR3, as DNA: TGTGCCAGCAGCCTCGGACAGGTCACAGATACGCAGTATTTT.

The genes are TRBV5-8 and TRBJ1-5; no reliable D call. Germline V lookup: CDR1 SGHTS, CDR2 YDEGEE. V was clipped by 5 bases and J by 6 bases, with 9 bases between them. There are 12 residues in the CDR3. The chain's CDR3 is CASRKLVQPQHF. Written as DNA, the CDR3 is TGTGCCAGCAGAAAGCTTGTTCAGCCCCAGCATTTT. Looking up the rest from reference TRBV5-8 and TRBJ1-5 gives the full variable domain: EAGVTQSPTHLIKTRGQQATLRCSPISGHTSVYWYQQALGLGLQFLLWYDEGEERNRGNFPPRFSGRQFPNYSSELNVNALELEDSALYLCASRKLVQPQHFGDGTRLSIL.

The J gene is TRBJ1-1, the V gene TRBV29-1, with D possibly being TRBD1 (6 bases). CDR3 length: 12 residues. CDR1 and CDR2 from the germline V gene are SQVTM and ANQGSEA. V shed 5 bases and J shed 10 bases, with 17 bases lying between them. The CDR3 DNA is TGCAGCGTTCCGGGGGCGAGGCGGCGAGCTTTCTTT. Protein: CSVPGARRRAFF.

Concerning this clone: Different DNA sequences within this sample yield the same CDR3. This rearrangement joins TRBV3-1 (or the pseudogene TRBV3-2) to TRBJ1-2; 8 positions agree with TRBD1. Trimming cost V 4 bases and J 2 bases; bases outside gene matches: 0. The CDR3 covers 13 residues. Germline V CDR1 and CDR2: LGHDT, YNNKEL (reference sequence). In DNA, the CDR3 is TGTGCCAGCAGCCGACAGGGGAACTATGGCTACACCTTC. Its protein product is CASSRQGNYGYTF.

Here the CDR3 reads CASSPIDSPGELFF. The CDR3 DNA reads TGTGCCAGCAGCCCAATCGACAGTCCCGGGGAGCTGTTTTTT. The chain has TRBV13 and TRBJ2-2; a weak D match, TRBD1 (5 bases). Germline V gene sequence: CDR1 PRHDT, CDR2 FYEKMQ (reference sequence). This CDR3 has 14 amino acids. Trimming cost V 5 bases and J 6 bases, with 13 bases left between them.